This T cell receptor beta chain was sequenced during a study of shared clonotypes between healthy human individuals (dated by TCRdb to 2018 to 2020). Regarding the study in general: The cohort included three men and a couple of women between 18 and 49 years of age. For each donor, CD4 naive and CD4 memory were each run on three plates, CD8 naive on two plates, and CD8 memory on one plate. To estimate repertoire size and how much clonotype sharing occurs between individuals, the study deeply sequenced the blood TCR repertoires of five healthy adults. Different laboratories and diverse techniques were used to prepare libraries and sequence TCR repertoires, to increase sequencing depth and limit assay-specific biases. Per donor, leukapheresis produced somewhere between about 0.94 and 10 billion PBMCs. Overall study results and their limits: Even with the large sequencing depth, rarefaction of the sorted-subset datasets indicated that sequencing was incomplete. The small number of donors limited the genetic and exposure-history diversity represented. Naive subsets generally had larger estimated clonotype richness than memory subsets did. Sampling was restricted to blood, and TCR repertoires in tissues likely differ from the TCR repertoires found in blood. Pairwise subsampling led to the expectation that sequencing depth would affect the degree of clonotype sharing among donors. Compared with non-shared clonotypes, clonotypes shared by all four sorted-subset donors had higher generation probabilities. Sharing across a handful of donors was observed for around 5% of naive CD4, 3% to 3.5% of naive CD8, 2% to 2.5% of memory CD4, and roughly 0.43% of memory CD8 clonotypes.

Donors were healthy HIV-negative adults with no recently reported acute infections or vaccinations. Every donor was a Caucasian adult residing in Nashville, Tennessee, USA. CD4+ T cells were enriched by magnetic negative selection; naive cells were then positively selected on CD45RA, and the negative fraction formed the memory subset. After blood collection by leukapheresis, PBMCs were isolated using Ficoll-Histopaque density gradient centrifugation and then cryopreserved in the vapor phase of liquid nitrogen. Purity and quantity of every magnetically sorted T cell population were checked by analytical flow cytometry. Genomic DNA was isolated from each sorted fraction and quantified by UV absorbance on a Nanodrop 2000c. TCR CDR3 regions were amplified from genomic DNA by multiplex PCR using the deep immunoSEQ assay. For each cell subset, the extracted genomic DNA was distributed evenly across all wells of several immunoSEQ 96-well plates, and each plate served as one replicate. For sorted subsets, 200 to 250 ng of genomic DNA, equivalent to 25,000 to 30,000 T cell genomes, went into each replicate PCR. Purified libraries were measured with a Qubit 3.0 fluorometer, size-checked on a Bioanalyzer 2100, and measured again with the KAPA Library Quantification kit. A separate single-read 150-cycle Illumina NextSeq 550 flow cell was used to sequence each immunoSEQ 96-well plate. From the authors' description of their analysis: Because only junctional sequences without quality scores were contained in the immunoSEQ output, filtering matching that applied to full-length reads could not be performed. Sequences were annotated with PyIR, a Python wrapper for IgBLAST v1.9, using IMGT germline references to assign V/J genes and CDR3. Reads with weak V/J assignments (E-value above 1e-6), missing CDR3, stop codons, out-of-frame junctions, or ambiguous translated residues were removed. A V3J clonotype was defined by an identical inferred V gene, J gene, and CDR3 amino acid sequence. The percentage overlap between two repertoires was calculated by dividing the number of shared unique clonotypes by the size of the smaller repertoire. RTK rarefaction, the Chao1 estimator, and Recon v2.1 estimates of unobserved clonotypes were used to assess repertoire richness. Generation probabilities were computed with OLGA for all TCRbeta clonotypes obtained by the gDNA method from a few donors. The table was pulled from immuneACCESS by TCRdb, which kept in-frame rearrangements only. Such tables lose some clones; where checked, under half of the loss comes from unresolved V genes, and the rest has no known cause. That table supplies the V and J calls and clone size; D and trimming were determined from the DNA. In all, the sample holds over 1.4 million clones, and around 95% of those were seen once. The ten largest account for approximately 1.1% of the sample.

As concerns this clone: There is no known antigen for this receptor. Base qualities were left out, and no much larger clone turns up one base away.

Germline trimming: 5 bases from V, 1 base from J; junction bases outside gene matches: 6. CDR1 SQVTM and CDR2 ANQGSEA were looked up in the germline V gene. The CDR3 has 16 amino acids, counting the end cysteine and phenylalanine. Just CDR3 DNA is preserved here, 48 bases in frame from base 1. The clonotype originates from a man aged 30-40 years in good health. The sequence joins TRBV29-1 to TRBJ2-3; 13 central nucleotides agree with TRBD2. Sequences were obtained from naive CD4+ T cells sorted from blood. The sample's cell subset or site label, in plain terms: CD45RA+ positively selected. The CDR3 region: CSVILAGGPGTDTQYF. The base sequence is TGCAGCGTTATACTAGCGGGAGGGCCGGGCACAGATACGCAGTATTTT.